These 19 T cell receptor beta chains came from one sample sequenced in a study of cytomegalovirus exposure and HLA in healthy donors. The PCR contained 60 Vbeta and 13 Jbeta primers. TCRdb's table, derived via immunoSEQ multiplex PCR, lists solely in-frame clones and lacks some. In the table there are about 190,000 clones, approximately 75% of which are singletons. The source material was PBMCs. Receptors were obtained from a man aged 30 to 45 in good health and CMV-seropositive.

This clone appeared a few times. The V and J genes are TRBV18 and TRBJ2-2; D might be TRBD1 (5 bases). This CDR3 is 14 amino acids long. Trimming took 2 bases from V and 7 from J, leaving 11 bases between them. CDR1 and CDR2 (germline): KGHSH, LQKENI. CDR3 loop: CASSPYVDSGELFF. The CDR3 DNA sequence: TGTGCCAGCTCACCATATGTCGACAGCGGGGAGCTGTTTTTT.

The genes are TRBV4-1 and TRBJ1-1; the D is unclear. V was cut by 1 base and J by 2 bases, with 8 bases left in between. CDR3 length: 14 amino acids. Per germline, CDR1 MGHRA and CDR2 YSYEKL. The chain's CDR3 is CASSQGLINTEAFF. CDR3 bases: TGCGCCAGCAGCCAAGGACTGATTAACACTGAAGCTTTCTTT.

The gene calls are TRBV7-3 and TRBJ2-3, with D tentatively TRBD1 (5 bases). CDR3 size: 15 residues. The germline CDR1 and CDR2 sequences are SGHTA and FQGTGA. The V end lost 2 bases, the J end lost 2 bases, and 11 bases lay between the germline ends. CDR3 DNA: TGTGCCAGCAGCTTAGGGGCTAGATACACAGATACGCAGTATTTT. Protein product: CASSLGARYTDTQYF. Full variable domain (rest looked up from reference TRBV7-3 and TRBJ2-3): GAGVSQTPSNKVTEKGKYVELRCDPISGHTALYWYRQSLGQGPEFLIYFQGTGAADDSGLPNDRFFAVRPEGSVSTLKIQRTERGDSAVYLCASSLGARYTDTQYFGPGTRLTVL.

J is TRBJ2-7 and V is TRBV25-1; 8 bases match TRBD1. Germline V lookup: CDR1 MGHDK, CDR2 SYGVNS. The V segment lost 8 bases and the J segment 2 bases; nucleotides outside the gene matches: 8. The CDR3 spans 14 residues. CDR3 in DNA: TGTGCCAGCCGTCGACAGGGGCCTACCTACGAGCAGTACTTC. Protein product: CASRRQGPTYEQYF.

The rearrangement joins TRBV30 to TRBJ2-3, with D possibly TRBD2 on 6 matching bases. Germline values: CDR1 GTSNPN, CDR2 SVGIG (reference sequence). Trimming stripped 5 bases from V and 9 bases from J, with 21 bases between. This CDR3 contains 14 residues. Written as DNA, the CDR3 is TGTGCCTGGTCCGGGACTTCAAAACTTGCGACGCAGTATTTT. Its translation is CAWSGTSKLATQYF.

This clone was counted only a few times. The V call is TRBV5-6, the J call TRBJ2-3; 11 nucleotides match TRBD2. The germline gives CDR1 SGHDT, CDR2 YYEEEE. The length of the CDR3 is 16 residues. The ends lost 2 bases at V and 5 bases at J; junction bases unmatched: 7. CDR3 DNA: TGTGCCAGCAGCTTTGATGTAGCGGGGGGGATAGATACGCAGTATTTT. Translating gives CASSFDVAGGIDTQYF. The whole variable domain, filled in from reference TRBV5-6 and TRBJ2-3, reads DAGVTQSPTHLIKTRGQQVTLRCSPKSGHDTVSWYQQALGQGPQFIFQYYEEEERQRGNFPDRFSGHQFPNYSSELNVNALLLGDSALYLCASSFDVAGGIDTQYFGPGTRLTVL.

The chain couples TRBV6-5 to TRBJ1-1; TRBD1 agrees at 10 bases. The CDR3 sequence is 15 residues long. CDR1 is MNHEY, CDR2 SVGAGI, per germline. V lost 2 bases and J lost 5; bases outside the gene matches: 5. DNA of the CDR3: TGTGCCAGCAGTTACCGACAGGGGGCTATAACTGAAGCTTTCTTT. Protein: CASSYRQGAITEAFF.

This sequence joins TRBV4-2 and TRBJ2-1; 7 nucleotides match TRBD2. CDR1 and CDR2 from the germline V gene are LGHNA and YNFKEQ. V was pared by 7 bases and J by 7 bases, with 7 bases of the junction left unmatched. CDR3 length: 13 amino acids. This CDR3 is CASTPTSVNEQFF. CDR3 DNA: TGTGCCAGCACACCAACTAGCGTAAATGAGCAGTTCTTC.

This clone was seen more than once but under ten times. The chain recombines TRBV9 with TRBJ2-1, with D tentatively TRBD1 (5 bases). The germline V gene has CDR1 SGDLS and CDR2 YYNGEE. The CDR3 is made up of 12 amino acids. V lost 3 bases to trimming and J lost 5 bases, with 6 bases between them. CDR3 nucleotides: TGTGCCAGCAGCGCCAGGGACAATGAGCAGTTCTTC. Its translation: CASSARDNEQFF.

The J gene is TRBJ1-1, the V gene TRBV29-1; D not resolved. The CDR3 consists of 13 residues. The germline CDR1 and CDR2 sequences are SQVTM and ANQGSEA. V was cut by 1 base and J by 0 bases, with 6 bases left in between. The DNA for the CDR3 is TGCAGCGTTGAAGGGCGGTTGAACACTGAAGCTTTCTTT. Translating it yields CSVEGRLNTEAFF.

This chain joins TRBV27 and TRBJ1-1; D is possibly TRBD1 (5 bases). The CDR3 is 14 amino acids. The germline gives CDR1 MNHEY, CDR2 SMNVEV (reference sequence). V shed 2 bases and J shed 5 bases, with 12 bases lying between them. CDR3 nucleotide sequence: TGTGCCAGCAGTTTACTTCTCCAGGGAACTGAAGCTTTCTTT. Protein: CASSLLLQGTEAFF.

The V and J genes are TRBV7-2 and TRBJ2-7, with TRBD1 matching over 7 bases. The germline V gene encodes CDR1 SGHTA and CDR2 FQGNSA. Losses at the gene ends were 5 bases for V and 5 bases for J; bases not matched to a gene: 6. CDR3 length: 13 amino acids. CDR3 DNA sequence: TGTGCCAGCAGCAGCAGGGGGTGGGACGAGCAGTACTTC. Translating gives CASSSRGWDEQYF.

This clone was picked up one time. The chain uses TRBV29-1 and TRBJ2-4, with D uncertain. Germline lookup yields CDR1 SQVTM and CDR2 ANQGSEA. The ends were cut back, 4 bases at V and 0 bases at J, with 10 bases in the middle. The CDR3 extends over 14 amino acids. This chain's CDR3 is CSVAGRLAKNIQYF. CDR3 bases: TGCAGCGTTGCTGGCAGACTAGCCAAAAACATTCAGTACTTC.

This clone was observed a single time. The V gene is TRBV5-6, the J gene TRBJ1-4; D is ambiguous. The germline CDR1 and CDR2 sequences are SGHDT and YYEEEE. The CDR3 contains 14 residues. Trimming took 2 bases from V and 4 from J, leaving 9 bases between them. The CDR3 region is CASSFDNSNEKLFF. The CDR3 DNA follows: TGTGCCAGCAGCTTCGATAACAGTAATGAAAAACTGTTTTTT.

Turning to this clone: One junction end does not reproduce the germline sequence, and a read error may be involved. This sample also contains other DNA sequences that code for the same CDR3. The CDR3 loop reads CASRETGANYGYTF. The CDR3 DNA sequence: TGCGCCAGCAGAGAGACAGGGGCGAACTATGGCTACACCTTC. V usage is TRBV5-5 and J usage is TRBJ1-2; TRBD1 aligns across 8 bases. The length of the CDR3 is 14 residues. Germline loops: CDR1 SGHKS, CDR2 YYEKEE (reference sequence).

V is TRBV11-1 and J is TRBJ1-4; weak D call: TRBD1 (6 bases). This CDR3 region has 14 residues. The germline V and J ends were trimmed by 4 bases and 7 bases, with 13 bases remaining between them. CDR1 is SGHAT and CDR2 is FQDESV in the germline V gene (reference sequence). For the CDR3, the DNA is TGTGCCAGCAGCTACTCGACAGGCGCTGAAAAACTGTTTTTT. Its translation is CASSYSTGAEKLFF. Looking up the rest from reference TRBV11-1 and TRBJ1-4 gives the full variable domain: EAEVAQSPRYKITEKSQAVAFWCDPISGHATLYWYRQILGQGPELLVQFQDESVVDDSQLPKDRFSAERLKGVDSTLKIQPAELGDSAMYLCASSYSTGAEKLFFGSGTQLSVL.

This clone was recorded a few times. V is TRBV19 and J is TRBJ2-3, with 8 positions matching TRBD1. The CDR3 is 15 residues long. V shed 5 bases and J 2 bases; nucleotides not matched to a gene: 6. Germline V gene lookup returns CDR1 LNHDA and CDR2 SQIVND (reference sequence). CDR3 DNA sequence: TGTGCCAGTAGTTTTACAGGGGGTCCCACAGATACGCAGTATTTT. This codes for CASSFTGGPTDTQYF. Using reference TRBV19 and TRBJ2-3 for the parts outside the CDR3, the full variable domain is DGGITQSPKYLFRKEGQNVTLSCEQNLNHDAMYWYRQDPGQGLRLIYYSQIVNDFQKGDIAEGYSVSREKKESFPLTVTSAQKNPTAFYLCASSFTGGPTDTQYFGPGTRLTVL.

This clone was picked up one time. The chain carries TRBV19 and TRBJ1-5, with TRBD1 as a possible D gene (5 bases). Looked up from germline, CDR1 is LNHDA and CDR2 is SQIVND (reference sequence). Deletions cut 3 bases from V and 1 base from J, with 10 bases between. The length of the CDR3 is 15 residues. CDR3 DNA: TGTGCCAGTAGTATCGGCGGGGGGAGCAATCAGCCCCAGCATTTT. It yields the protein CASSIGGGSNQPQHF.

The genes are TRBV7-3 and TRBJ2-7; possible D gene TRBD1, 6 bases. Germline CDR1 and CDR2: SGHTA and FQGTGA. The CDR3 loop spans 15 amino acids. The V and J ends lost 1 base and 5 bases respectively, with 15 bases between them. CDR3 bases: TGTGCCAGCAGCTTAAGTACTAACCAGGGGCACGAGCAGTACTTC. Amino acid sequence: CASSLSTNQGHEQYF.